This passage covers 11 T cell receptor beta chains from one sample sequenced in a study of T cell responses to AZD1222 COVID-19 vaccine. Clones were read by immunoSEQ multiplex PCR, and TCRdb kept only the in-frame ones, dropping some. The sample has tens of thousands of clones; around 80% are singletons. Here the sequenced sample was peripheral blood, taken on day 0 of AZD1222 vaccination. The receptors derive from an adult in good health.

This clone has only one observation. This chain joins TRBV24-1 and TRBJ2-5; D is undetermined. This CDR3 is 15 amino acids long. Per the germline V gene, CDR1 is KGHDR and CDR2 is SFDVKD. Trimming took 4 bases from V and 2 from J, leaving 13 bases between them. The CDR3, as DNA: TGTGCCACCAGTGAACCGCAACGTGGGCAAGAGACCCAGTACTTC. Its protein is CATSEPQRGQETQYF.

This chain connects TRBV3-1 (or the pseudogene TRBV3-2) to TRBJ1-5; D unclear. Per germline, CDR1 LGHDT and CDR2 YNNKEL (reference sequence). Trimming pared 1 base from V and 4 bases from J, leaving 5 bases between. The CDR3 has 13 residues. The CDR3 reads CASSQAQNQPQHF. The CDR3 DNA sequence: TGTGCCAGCAGCCAAGCCCAGAATCAGCCCCAGCATTTT.

The chain is built from TRBV3-1 (or the pseudogene TRBV3-2) and TRBJ2-2; the D gene is possibly TRBD2 (5 bases). The CDR3 contains 17 residues. The germline gives CDR1 LGHDT, CDR2 YNNKEL (reference sequence). Trimming removed 0 bases from V and 13 bases from J, with 24 bases in between. The CDR3 nucleotides read TGTGCCAGCAGCCAAGATCATGTGGCGGGTCCCGTGAAGGGGCTGTTTTTT. Residues: CASSQDHVAGPVKGLFF.

CDR3 nucleotide sequence: TGTGCCAGCAGCCCAAGGAGGACTGAAGCTTTCTTT. This codes for CASSPRRTEAFF. The chain joins TRBV5-8 to TRBJ1-1; D ambiguous. The CDR3 has 12 residues. Looked up from germline, CDR1 is SGHTS and CDR2 is YDEGEE. V shed 4 bases and J shed 5 bases, with 9 bases lying between them.

This clone was counted only a few times. The chain has TRBV9 and TRBJ2-1; 10 positions match TRBD1. With 4 bases clipped from V and 8 bases from J, the junction kept 12 bases outside the gene matches. The CDR3 length is 16 residues. Per germline, CDR1 SGDLS and CDR2 YYNGEE. The DNA of the CDR3 is TGTGCCAGCAGCCCCAAGGGGGGGACAGGGGTTGATGAGCAGTTCTTC. Its protein product is CASSPKGGTGVDEQFF.

This sequence joins TRBV10-3 and TRBJ1-2; D perhaps matches TRBD1 (6 bases). Germline CDR1 and CDR2: ENHRY and SYGVKD. The CDR3 spans 14 residues. The V end was cut by 5 bases, the J end by 6 bases, with 16 bases between. CDR3 bases: TGTGCCATCAGTATGCGACAGGACGGGGATGGCTACACCTTC. Its translation is CAISMRQDGDGYTF.

CDR3: CASSKEGRSQETQYF. For the CDR3, the DNA is TGTGCCAGCAGCAAAGAAGGCAGGTCCCAAGAGACCCAGTACTTC. V usage is TRBV21-1 and J usage is TRBJ2-5; the D call of TRBD1 is as the table states it, not checked on the DNA. TRBV21-1 is recorded as a pseudogene. CDR3 length: 15 residues.

Points on this clone: The sample contains more than one DNA sequence encoding this CDR3. In DNA, the CDR3 is TGTGCCAGCAGCTTGAGAATAGCGGGACAGGACGAGCAGTACTTC. Amino acids: CASSLRIAGQDEQYF. This chain joins TRBV5-4 and TRBJ2-7; D possibly uses TRBD1 or TRBD2 (8 bases each). Trimming removed 1 base at V and 5 bases at J, with 16 bases between. Per the germline V gene, CDR1 is SGHNT and CDR2 is YYREEE (reference sequence). The CDR3 length is 15 residues.

The chain joins TRBV5-1 to TRBJ2-7; 8 nucleotides align to TRBD2. The germline V gene has CDR1 SGHRS and CDR2 YFSETQ. The CDR3 contains 14 residues. The trim removed 6 bases at V and 6 bases at J, leaving 11 bases unmatched. The DNA of the CDR3 is TGCGCCAGCACCGTGAGTAGCGGGGCTTCCGAGCAGTACTTC. This encodes CASTVSSGASEQYF.

This clone was counted once. The J gene is TRBJ2-1, the V gene TRBV7-9; TRBD1 might be the D (5 bases). Germline V gene sequence: CDR1 SEHNR, CDR2 FQNEAQ (reference sequence). This CDR3 comprises 12 residues. Between the trimmed V and J ends, which lost 5 bases and 7 bases, there was a span of 9 bases. The CDR3 nucleotides read TGTGCCAGCAGCCCCAGGGATAATGAGCAGTTCTTC. Protein sequence: CASSPRDNEQFF.

This clone turned up a few times. Other DNA sequences in this sample translate to the same CDR3. V and J are TRBV19 and TRBJ1-1; a possible D gene is TRBD1 (6 bases). Deletions cut 5 bases from V and 1 base from J, with 11 bases between. From germline, CDR1 is LNHDA and CDR2 SQIVND (reference sequence). CDR3 length: 14 residues. The CDR3 DNA reads TGTGCCAGTAGTCTAACAGGGCAGAACACTGAAGCTTTCTTT. Its protein product is CASSLTGQNTEAFF. Combining the CDR3 with reference TRBV19 and TRBJ1-1 gives the whole variable domain DGGITQSPKYLFRKEGQNVTLSCEQNLNHDAMYWYRQDPGQGLRLIYYSQIVNDFQKGDIAEGYSVSREKKESFPLTVTSAQKNPTAFYLCASSLTGQNTEAFFGQGTRLTVV.